This TCR beta chain was recorded in a study of blood T cell repertoires in COVID-19. Study details: COVID-19 samples collected from the United States, Italy and Spain covered acute and convalescent phases.

CDR1 SNHLY and CDR2 FYNNEI come from the germline V gene. The CDR3 has 15 residues. Losses at the gene ends were 5 bases for V and 0 bases for J; bases not matched to a gene: 2. Data came from immunoSEQ multiplex PCR; TCRdb stores just in-frame clones and leaves some out. The sample has roughly 250,000 clones, roughly 93% seen once. This clone was counted a single time. The clonotype originates from a middle-aged woman with acute COVID-19. Sample: PBMCs or T cells enriched from blood (not recorded which). The chain joins TRBV2 to TRBJ1-3, with TRBD1 matching over 9 bases. The CDR3 loop reads CASSTGQGSGNTIYF. The CDR3 DNA is TGTGCCAGCAGTACGGGACAGGGCTCTGGAAACACCATATATTTT.